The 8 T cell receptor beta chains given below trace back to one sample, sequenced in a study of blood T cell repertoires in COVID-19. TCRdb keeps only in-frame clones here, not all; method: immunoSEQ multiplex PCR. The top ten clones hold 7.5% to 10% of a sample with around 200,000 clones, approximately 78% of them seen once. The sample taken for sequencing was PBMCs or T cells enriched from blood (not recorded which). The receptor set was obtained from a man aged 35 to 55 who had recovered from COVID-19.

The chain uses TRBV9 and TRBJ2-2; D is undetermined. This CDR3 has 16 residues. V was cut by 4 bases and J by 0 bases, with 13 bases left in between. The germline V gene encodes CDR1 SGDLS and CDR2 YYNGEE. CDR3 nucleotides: TGTGCCAGCAGCCCTCCTGGTACGGCGAACACCGGGGAGCTGTTTTTT. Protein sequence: CASSPPGTANTGELFF.

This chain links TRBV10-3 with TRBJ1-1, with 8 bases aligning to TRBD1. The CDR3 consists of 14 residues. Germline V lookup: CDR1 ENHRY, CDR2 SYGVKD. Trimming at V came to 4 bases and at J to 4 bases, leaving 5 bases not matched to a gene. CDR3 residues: CAISGQGWATEAFF. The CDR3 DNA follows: TGTGCCATCAGTGGACAGGGGTGGGCCACTGAAGCTTTCTTT.

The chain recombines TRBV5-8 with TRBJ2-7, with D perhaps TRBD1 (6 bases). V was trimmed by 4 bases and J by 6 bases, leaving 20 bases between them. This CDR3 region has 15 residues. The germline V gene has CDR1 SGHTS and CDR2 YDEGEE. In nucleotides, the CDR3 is TGTGCCAGCAGCAGAACAGGGAAGGGGCTCGGCGAGCAGTACTTC. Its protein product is CASSRTGKGLGEQYF.

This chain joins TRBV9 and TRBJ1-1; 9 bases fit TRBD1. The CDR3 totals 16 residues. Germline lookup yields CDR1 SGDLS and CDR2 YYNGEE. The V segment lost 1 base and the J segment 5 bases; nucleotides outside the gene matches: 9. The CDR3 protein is CASSVKTGGAGTEAFF. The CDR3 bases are TGTGCCAGCAGCGTAAAAACAGGGGGCGCGGGTACTGAAGCTTTCTTT. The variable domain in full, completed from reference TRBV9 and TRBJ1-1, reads DSGVTQTPKHLITATGQRVTLRCSPRSGDLSVYWYQQSLDQGLQFLIQYYNGEERAKGNILERFSAQQFPDLHSELNLSSLELGDSALYFCASSVKTGGAGTEAFFGQGTRLTVV.

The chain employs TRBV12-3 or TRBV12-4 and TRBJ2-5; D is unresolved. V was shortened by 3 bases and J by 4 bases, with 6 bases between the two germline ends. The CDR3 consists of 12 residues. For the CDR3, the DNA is TGTGCCAGCAGTTTGACTTCAGAGACCCAGTACTTC. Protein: CASSLTSETQYF.

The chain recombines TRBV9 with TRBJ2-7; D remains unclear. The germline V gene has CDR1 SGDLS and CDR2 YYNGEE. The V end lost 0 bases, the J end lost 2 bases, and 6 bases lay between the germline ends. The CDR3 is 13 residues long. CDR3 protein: CASSVDNAYEQYF. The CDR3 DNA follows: TGTGCCAGCAGCGTAGACAACGCCTACGAGCAGTACTTC.

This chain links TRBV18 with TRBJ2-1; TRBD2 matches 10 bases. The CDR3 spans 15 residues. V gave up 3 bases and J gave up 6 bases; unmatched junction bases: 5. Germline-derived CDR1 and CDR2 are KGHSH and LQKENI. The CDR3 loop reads CASSPPSGGPNEQFF. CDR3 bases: TGTGCCAGCTCACCCCCTAGCGGGGGTCCCAATGAGCAGTTCTTC.

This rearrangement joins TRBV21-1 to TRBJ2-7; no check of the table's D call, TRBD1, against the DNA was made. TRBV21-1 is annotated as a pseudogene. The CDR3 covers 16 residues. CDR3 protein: CASSKSPGADCYEQYF. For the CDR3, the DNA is TGTGCCAGCAGCAAATCACCTGGGGCAGATTGCTACGAGCAGTACTTC.